A single sample gave rise to the 17 T cell receptor beta chains below, sequenced in a study of control samples from healthy donors and cancer patients. Libraries were prepared by immunoSEQ multiplex PCR; TCRdb keeps only in-frame clonotypes and omits some of them. In the table there are approximately 50,000 clones, 87% of which are singletons. Material: PBMCs. The receptors shown here come from a woman aged 55-69 years with lung cancer.

This clone was observed a few times. The chain uses TRBV29-1 and TRBJ2-5; 10 bases agree with TRBD2. J lost 4 bases, V lost 4 bases, and 3 bases had no gene match. This CDR3 spans 13 amino acids. The germline gives CDR1 SQVTM, CDR2 ANQGSEA. The CDR3 DNA follows: TGCAGCGTTGCTGAGCGGGGGGGAGAGACCCAGTACTTC. This sequence encodes CSVAERGGETQYF.

This rearrangement joins TRBV7-3 to TRBJ2-1; TRBD2 matches at 12 bases. V lost 5 bases and J lost 5; bases outside the gene matches: 4. Germline lookup yields CDR1 SGHTA and CDR2 FQGTGA. This CDR3 has 15 amino acids. Written as DNA, the CDR3 is TGTGCCAGCAGCCAAGGACTAGCGGGGAACAATGAGCAGTTCTTC. The encoded protein is CASSQGLAGNNEQFF.

The CDR3 protein is CASSLGRDGNTEAFF. The CDR3 DNA follows: TGTGCCAGCAGTTTAGGCAGGGACGGAAACACTGAAGCTTTCTTT. J is TRBJ1-1 and V is TRBV28; a possible D gene is TRBD1 (5 bases). Germline V gene data show CDR1 as MDHEN and CDR2 as SYDVKM. The CDR3 is made up of 15 amino acids. Trimming cost V 2 bases and J 2 bases, with 12 bases left between them.

This clone was recorded once. V and J are TRBV9 and TRBJ2-1; no firm D call. Trimming left V 0 bases short and J 0 bases short, with 10 bases between. This CDR3 region has 16 residues. Germline CDR1 and CDR2: SGDLS and YYNGEE. CDR3: CASSVGGQSSYNEQFF. The CDR3 bases are TGTGCCAGCAGCGTAGGTGGCCAGAGCTCCTACAATGAGCAGTTCTTC.

The rearrangement joins TRBV6-5 to TRBJ1-1; unclear D gene. The V end was cut by 4 bases, the J end by 6 bases, with 12 bases between. Per germline, CDR1 MNHEY and CDR2 SVGAGI. CDR3 size: 13 residues. CDR3 coding DNA: TGTGCCAGCAGTTTAGGACCGCGCGCTGAAGCTTTCTTT. Protein product: CASSLGPRAEAFF.

This clone was counted once. The chain links TRBV5-1 to TRBJ2-2; 12 positions agree with TRBD2. After removal of 7 bases from V and 0 bases from J, the junction contained 7 bases not matched to a gene. The germline V gene encodes CDR1 SGHRS and CDR2 YFSETQ. The CDR3 is 17 amino acids. The CDR3 DNA reads TGCGCCAGCCAGCAACTAGCGGGAGGCCCGAACACCGGGGAGCTGTTTTTT. Translating gives CASQQLAGGPNTGELFF. Full variable domain (rest looked up from reference TRBV5-1 and TRBJ2-2): KAGVTQTPRYLIKTRGQQVTLSCSPISGHRSVSWYQQTPGQGLQFLFEYFSETQRNKGNFPGRFSGRQFSNSRSEMNVSTLELGDSALYLCASQQLAGGPNTGELFFGEGSRLTVL.

The V and J genes are TRBV9 and TRBJ2-2; TRBD2 is a possible D gene (7 bases). Germline loops: CDR1 SGDLS, CDR2 YYNGEE. V was cut by 3 bases and J by 4 bases, with 16 bases left in between. The CDR3 runs to 16 residues. CDR3 amino acids: CASSARGGASTGELFF. The CDR3, as DNA: TGTGCCAGCAGCGCCCGAGGGGGGGCGAGCACCGGGGAGCTGTTTTTT.

The chain combines TRBV9 with TRBJ2-7; unclear D gene. The germline gives CDR1 SGDLS, CDR2 YYNGEE. The V end lost 1 base, the J end lost 6 bases, and 8 bases lay between the germline ends. There are 12 residues in the CDR3. The CDR3 sequence is CASSVLGSEQYF. The CDR3 nucleotides are TGTGCCAGCAGCGTATTGGGAAGCGAGCAGTACTTC.

V and J are TRBV5-6 and TRBJ1-1; no definite D call. Germline V lookup: CDR1 SGHDT, CDR2 YYEEEE. V was clipped by 1 base and J by 5 bases, with 6 bases between them. This CDR3 has 12 residues. The CDR3 loop is CASSLLPTEAFF. Written as DNA, the CDR3 is TGTGCCAGCAGCTTGTTACCAACTGAAGCTTTCTTT.

V gene TRBV5-4 combines with J gene TRBJ2-1; D is perhaps TRBD2 (5 bases). CDR3 length: 15 residues. Trimming pared 0 bases from V and 2 bases from J, leaving 9 bases between. CDR1 and CDR2 from the germline V gene are SGHNT and YYREEE (reference sequence). The CDR3 nucleotides read TGTGCCAGCAGCTTGGGATCGGGGACCTACAATGAGCAGTTCTTC. Amino acids: CASSLGSGTYNEQFF.

This clone was seen once. The chain links TRBV9 to TRBJ1-3; 9 nucleotides agree with TRBD1. Germline CDR1 reads SGDLS; CDR2 reads YYNGEE. The CDR3 is 14 residues long. J lost 5 bases, V lost 3 bases, and 3 bases had no gene match. CDR3 loop: CASSGGTGRNTIYF. CDR3 bases: TGTGCCAGCAGCGGGGGGACAGGGAGAAACACCATATATTTT.

This clone was observed once. The chain has TRBV19 and TRBJ2-1; 8 bases fit TRBD2. V was clipped by 3 bases and J by 6 bases; unmatched bases: 7. The CDR3 sequence is 15 residues long. CDR1 and CDR2 from the germline V gene are LNHDA and SQIVND (reference sequence). The CDR3 loop reads CASSIRLAWANEQFF. The CDR3 bases are TGTGCCAGTAGTATTAGACTAGCGTGGGCCAATGAGCAGTTCTTC.

This clone was observed once. The CDR3 DNA reads as TGTGCCAGCAGCTTAACCCGGACAGGGAGTCAGCCCCAGCATTTT. Its translation is CASSLTRTGSQPQHF. V is TRBV27 and J is TRBJ1-5, with 8 bases fitting TRBD1. CDR1 is MNHEY and CDR2 is SMNVEV in the germline V gene (reference sequence). This CDR3 has 15 residues. The V segment lost 6 bases and the J segment 6 bases; nucleotides outside the gene matches: 10.

The chain links TRBV7-9 to TRBJ1-2; D is perhaps TRBD1 (5 bases). Germline CDR1 is SEHNR and CDR2 is FQNEAQ (reference sequence). V lost 5 bases, J lost 2 bases, and 9 bases lay in between. The CDR3 loop spans 13 amino acids. The CDR3 spells CASSTTENYGYTF. CDR3 bases: TGTGCCAGCAGCACGACAGAGAACTATGGCTACACCTTC.

The rearrangement joins TRBV9 to TRBJ2-3, with 12 nucleotides matching TRBD2. The CDR3 covers 18 residues. The germline V gene encodes CDR1 SGDLS and CDR2 YYNGEE. J was trimmed by 2 bases and V by 0 bases; bases with no gene match: 7. The CDR3 DNA reads TGTGCCAGCAGCGTAGTGTCAACTAGCGGGGGGTTCACAGATACGCAGTATTTT. Amino acids: CASSVVSTSGGFTDTQYF.

In this sample, this clone turned up once. J is TRBJ2-7 and V is TRBV9; 7 nucleotides line up with TRBD1. J lost 6 bases, V lost 6 bases, and 12 bases had no gene match. Per the germline V gene, CDR1 is SGDLS and CDR2 is YYNGEE. The CDR3 has 14 amino acids. CDR3 residues: CASTQKRGPGEQYF. The CDR3 coding sequence is TGTGCCAGCACCCAAAAAAGGGGGCCAGGCGAGCAGTACTTC.

The V and J genes are TRBV5-6 and TRBJ2-2; D is possibly TRBD2 (5 bases). V lost 0 bases to trimming and J lost 1 base, with 10 bases between them. CDR1 is SGHDT and CDR2 is YYEEEE in the germline V gene. There are 16 residues in the CDR3. The CDR3 DNA follows: TGTGCCAGCAGCTTGGGCGGCGGGCAGAACACCGGGGAGCTGTTTTTT. It translates to CASSLGGGQNTGELFF.